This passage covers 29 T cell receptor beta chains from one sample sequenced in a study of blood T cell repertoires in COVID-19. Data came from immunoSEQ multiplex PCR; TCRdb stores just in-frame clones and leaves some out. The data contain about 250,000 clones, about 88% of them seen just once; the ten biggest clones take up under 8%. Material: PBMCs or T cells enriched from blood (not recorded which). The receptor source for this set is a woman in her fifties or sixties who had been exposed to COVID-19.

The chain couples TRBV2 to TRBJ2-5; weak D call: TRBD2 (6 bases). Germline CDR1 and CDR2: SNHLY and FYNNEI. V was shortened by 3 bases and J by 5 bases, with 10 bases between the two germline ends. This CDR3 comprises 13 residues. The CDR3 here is CASSENRGETQYF. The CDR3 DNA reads TGTGCCAGCAGTGAGAACCGGGGGGAGACCCAGTACTTC. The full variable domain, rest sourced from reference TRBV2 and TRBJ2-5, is EPEVTQTPSHQVTQMGQEVILRCVPISNHLYFYWYRQILGQKVEFLVSFYNNEISEKSEIFDDQFSVERPDGSNFTLKIRSTKLEDSAMYFCASSENRGETQYFGPGTRLLVL.

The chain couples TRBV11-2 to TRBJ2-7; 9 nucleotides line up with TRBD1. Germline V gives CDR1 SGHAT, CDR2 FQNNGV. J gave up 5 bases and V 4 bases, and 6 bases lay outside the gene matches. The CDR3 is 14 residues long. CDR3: CASSSGTGPHEQYF. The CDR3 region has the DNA TGTGCCAGCAGCTCCGGGACAGGGCCCCACGAGCAGTACTTC.

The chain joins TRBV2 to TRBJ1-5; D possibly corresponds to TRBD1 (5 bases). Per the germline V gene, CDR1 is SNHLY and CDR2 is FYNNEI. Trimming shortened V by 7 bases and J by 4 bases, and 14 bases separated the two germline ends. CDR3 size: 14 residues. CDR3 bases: TGTGCCAGCACGGACACCTGGGGAAATCAGCCCCAGCATTTT. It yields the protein CASTDTWGNQPQHF.

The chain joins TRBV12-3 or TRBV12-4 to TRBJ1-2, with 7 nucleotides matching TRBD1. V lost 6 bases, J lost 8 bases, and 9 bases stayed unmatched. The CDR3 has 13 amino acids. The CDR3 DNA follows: TGTGCCAGCAGGTTACAGGGGTCTAAAGGCTACACCTTC. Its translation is CASRLQGSKGYTF.

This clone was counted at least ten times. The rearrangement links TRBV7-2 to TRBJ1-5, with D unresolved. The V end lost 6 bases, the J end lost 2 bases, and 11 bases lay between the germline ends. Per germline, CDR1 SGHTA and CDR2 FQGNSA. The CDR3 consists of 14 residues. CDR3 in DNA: TGTGCCAGCAGTGCCGTAGCTGGCAATCAGCCCCAGCATTTT. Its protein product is CASSAVAGNQPQHF.

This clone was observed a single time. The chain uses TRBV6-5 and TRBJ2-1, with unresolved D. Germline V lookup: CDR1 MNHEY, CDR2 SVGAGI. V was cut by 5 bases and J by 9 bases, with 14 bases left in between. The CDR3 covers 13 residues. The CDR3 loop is CASSLDAHGEQFF. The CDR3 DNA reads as TGTGCCAGCAGTCTAGACGCTCATGGTGAGCAGTTCTTC.

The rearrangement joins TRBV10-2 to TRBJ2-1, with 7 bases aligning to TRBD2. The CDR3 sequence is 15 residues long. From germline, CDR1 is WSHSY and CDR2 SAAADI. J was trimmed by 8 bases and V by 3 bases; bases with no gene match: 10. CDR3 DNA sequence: TGCGCCAGCAGTGATCGGGACTATCTCTCCGATGAGCAGTTCTTC. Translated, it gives CASSDRDYLSDEQFF.

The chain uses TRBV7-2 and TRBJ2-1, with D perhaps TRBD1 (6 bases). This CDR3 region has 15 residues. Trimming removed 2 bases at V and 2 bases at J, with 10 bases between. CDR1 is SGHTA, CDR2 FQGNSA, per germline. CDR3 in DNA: TGTGCCAGCAGCTTATCTCAGGGGCCCTACAATGAGCAGTTCTTC. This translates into CASSLSQGPYNEQFF.

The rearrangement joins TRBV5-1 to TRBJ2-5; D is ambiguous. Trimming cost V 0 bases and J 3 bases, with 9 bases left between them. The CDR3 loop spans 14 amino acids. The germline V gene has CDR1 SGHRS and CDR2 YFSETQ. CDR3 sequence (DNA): TGCGCCAGCAGCTTGGGTCATTCAGAAGAGACCCAGTACTTC. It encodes CASSLGHSEETQYF.

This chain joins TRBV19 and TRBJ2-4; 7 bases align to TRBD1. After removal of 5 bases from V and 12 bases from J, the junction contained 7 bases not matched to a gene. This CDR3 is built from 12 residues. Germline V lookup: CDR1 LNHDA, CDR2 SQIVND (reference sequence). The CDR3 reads CASSSGGLPQYF. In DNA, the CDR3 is TGTGCCAGTAGTTCAGGGGGTCTCCCTCAGTACTTC.

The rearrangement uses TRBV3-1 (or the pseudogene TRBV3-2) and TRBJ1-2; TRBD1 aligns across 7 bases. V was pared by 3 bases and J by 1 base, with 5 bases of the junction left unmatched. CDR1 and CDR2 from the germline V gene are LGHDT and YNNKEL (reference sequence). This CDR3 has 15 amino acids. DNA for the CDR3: TGTGCCAGCAGCCACGCCGGGACAGTTAACTATGGCTACACCTTC. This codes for CASSHAGTVNYGYTF.

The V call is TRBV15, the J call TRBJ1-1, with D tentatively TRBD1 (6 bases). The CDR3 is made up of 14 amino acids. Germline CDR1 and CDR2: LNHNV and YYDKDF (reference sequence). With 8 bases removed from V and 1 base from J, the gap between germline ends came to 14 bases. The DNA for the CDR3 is TGTGCCACCGCTCCCGGGACACCGAACACTGAAGCTTTCTTT. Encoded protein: CATAPGTPNTEAFF. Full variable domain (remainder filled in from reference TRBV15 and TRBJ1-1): DAMVIQNPRYQVTQFGKPVTLSCSQTLNHNVMYWYQQKSSQAPKLLFHYYDKDFNNEADTPDNFQSRRPNTSFCFLDIRSPGLGDTAMYLCATAPGTPNTEAFFGQGTRLTVV.

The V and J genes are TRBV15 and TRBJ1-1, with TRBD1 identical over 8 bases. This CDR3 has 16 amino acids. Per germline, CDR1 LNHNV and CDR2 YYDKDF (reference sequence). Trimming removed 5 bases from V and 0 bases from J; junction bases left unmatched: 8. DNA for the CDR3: TGTGCCACCAGCGACCGACAGGGGCCATTGAACACTGAAGCTTTCTTT. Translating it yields CATSDRQGPLNTEAFF.

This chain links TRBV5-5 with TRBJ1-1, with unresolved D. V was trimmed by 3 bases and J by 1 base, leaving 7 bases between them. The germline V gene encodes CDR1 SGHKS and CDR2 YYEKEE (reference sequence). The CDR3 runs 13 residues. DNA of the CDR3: TGTGCCAGCAGCTGGCCCGCGAACACTGAAGCTTTCTTT. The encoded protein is CASSWPANTEAFF.

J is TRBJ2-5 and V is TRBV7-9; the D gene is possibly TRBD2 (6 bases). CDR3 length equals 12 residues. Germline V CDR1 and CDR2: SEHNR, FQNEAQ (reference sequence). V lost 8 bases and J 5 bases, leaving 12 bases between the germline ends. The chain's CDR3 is CASGRFGETQYF. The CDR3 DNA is TGTGCCAGCGGGAGGTTCGGGGAGACCCAGTACTTC.

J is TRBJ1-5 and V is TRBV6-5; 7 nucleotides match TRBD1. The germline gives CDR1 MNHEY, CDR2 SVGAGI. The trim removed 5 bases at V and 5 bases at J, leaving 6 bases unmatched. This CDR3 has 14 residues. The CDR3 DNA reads TGTGCCAGCAGTCCTCAGGGGGGTGATCAGCCCCAGCATTTT. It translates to CASSPQGGDQPQHF.

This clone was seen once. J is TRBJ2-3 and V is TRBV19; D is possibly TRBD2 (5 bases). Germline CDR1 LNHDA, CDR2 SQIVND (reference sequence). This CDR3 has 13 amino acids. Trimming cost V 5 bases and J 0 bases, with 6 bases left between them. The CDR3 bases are TGTGCCAGTAGTGGGAGCAGCACAGATACGCAGTATTTT. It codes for CASSGSSTDTQYF.

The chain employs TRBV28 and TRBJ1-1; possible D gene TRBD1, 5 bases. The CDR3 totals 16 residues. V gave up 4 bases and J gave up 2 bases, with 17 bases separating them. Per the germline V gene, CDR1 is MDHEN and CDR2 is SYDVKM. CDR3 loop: CASSSTLHQGNTEAFF. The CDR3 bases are TGTGCCAGCAGTTCGACCCTACATCAGGGTAACACTGAAGCTTTCTTT.

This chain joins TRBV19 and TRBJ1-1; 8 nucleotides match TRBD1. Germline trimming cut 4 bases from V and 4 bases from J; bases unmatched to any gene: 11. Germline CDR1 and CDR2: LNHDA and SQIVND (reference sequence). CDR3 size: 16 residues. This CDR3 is CASSRTGWVRGTEAFF. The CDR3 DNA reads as TGTGCCAGTAGTAGGACAGGGTGGGTTCGAGGCACTGAAGCTTTCTTT.

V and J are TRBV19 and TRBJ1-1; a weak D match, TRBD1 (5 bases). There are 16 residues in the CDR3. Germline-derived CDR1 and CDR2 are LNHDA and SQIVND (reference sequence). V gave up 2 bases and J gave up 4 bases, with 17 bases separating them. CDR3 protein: CASSIQEQVWATEAFF. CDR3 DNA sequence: TGTGCCAGTAGTATACAGGAACAGGTTTGGGCCACTGAAGCTTTCTTT.

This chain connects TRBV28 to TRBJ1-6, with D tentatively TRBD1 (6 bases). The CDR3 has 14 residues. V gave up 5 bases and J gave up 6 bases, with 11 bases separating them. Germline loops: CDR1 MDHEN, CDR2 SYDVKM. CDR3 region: CASSGDRPNSPLHF. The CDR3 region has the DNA TGTGCCAGCAGTGGCGACAGGCCTAATTCACCCCTCCACTTT.

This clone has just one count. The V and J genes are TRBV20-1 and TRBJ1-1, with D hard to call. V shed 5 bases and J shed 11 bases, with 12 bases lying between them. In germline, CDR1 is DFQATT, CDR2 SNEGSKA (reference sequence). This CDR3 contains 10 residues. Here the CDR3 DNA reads TGCAGTGCTCGTTTGGCCAGGGCTTTCTTT. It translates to CSARLARAFF.

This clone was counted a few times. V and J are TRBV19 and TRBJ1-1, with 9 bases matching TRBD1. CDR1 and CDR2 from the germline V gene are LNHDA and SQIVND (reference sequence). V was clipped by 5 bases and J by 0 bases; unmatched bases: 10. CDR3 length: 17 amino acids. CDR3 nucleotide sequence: TGTGCCAGTAGTGACACAGGGGGCATATACCTGAACACTGAAGCTTTCTTT. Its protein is CASSDTGGIYLNTEAFF. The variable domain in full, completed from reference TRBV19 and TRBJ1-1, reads DGGITQSPKYLFRKEGQNVTLSCEQNLNHDAMYWYRQDPGQGLRLIYYSQIVNDFQKGDIAEGYSVSREKKESFPLTVTSAQKNPTAFYLCASSDTGGIYLNTEAFFGQGTRLTVV.

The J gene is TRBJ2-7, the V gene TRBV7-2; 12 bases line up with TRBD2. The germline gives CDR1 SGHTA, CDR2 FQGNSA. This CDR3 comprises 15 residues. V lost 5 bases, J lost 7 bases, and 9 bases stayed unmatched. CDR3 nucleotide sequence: TGTGCCAGCAGCCCCCTAGCGGGGGGGCCAGGTGAGCAGTACTTC. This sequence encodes CASSPLAGGPGEQYF.

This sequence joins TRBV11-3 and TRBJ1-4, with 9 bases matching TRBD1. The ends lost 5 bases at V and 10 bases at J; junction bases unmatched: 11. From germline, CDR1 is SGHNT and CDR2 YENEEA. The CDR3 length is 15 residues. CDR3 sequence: CASSPGGQGLRKLFF. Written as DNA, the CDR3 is TGTGCCAGCAGCCCAGGAGGACAGGGGTTGAGAAAACTGTTTTTT.

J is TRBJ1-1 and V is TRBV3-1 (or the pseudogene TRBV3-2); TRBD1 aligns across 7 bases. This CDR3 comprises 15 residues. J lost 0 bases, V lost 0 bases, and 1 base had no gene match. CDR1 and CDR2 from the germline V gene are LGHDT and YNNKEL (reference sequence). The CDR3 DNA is TGTGCCAGCAGCCAAGATGGACAGGTGAACACTGAAGCTTTCTTT. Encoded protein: CASSQDGQVNTEAFF.

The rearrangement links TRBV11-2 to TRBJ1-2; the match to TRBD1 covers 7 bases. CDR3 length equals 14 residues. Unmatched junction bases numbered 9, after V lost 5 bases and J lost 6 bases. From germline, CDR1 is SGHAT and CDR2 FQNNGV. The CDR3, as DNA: TGTGCCAGCAGCGTGTTTGAGGGGGCTGATGGCTACACCTTC. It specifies CASSVFEGADGYTF.

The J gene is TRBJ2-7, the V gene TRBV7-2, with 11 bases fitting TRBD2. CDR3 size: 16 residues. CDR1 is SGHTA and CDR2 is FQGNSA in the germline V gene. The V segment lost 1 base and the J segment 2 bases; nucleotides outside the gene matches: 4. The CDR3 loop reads CASSLDSGGVPYEQYF. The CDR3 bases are TGTGCCAGCAGCTTAGATAGCGGGGGGGTACCCTACGAGCAGTACTTC. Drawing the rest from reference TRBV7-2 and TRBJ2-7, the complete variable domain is GAGVSQSPSNKVTEKGKDVELRCDPISGHTALYWYRQSLGQGLEFLIYFQGNSAPDKSGLPSDRFSAERTGGSVSTLTIQRTQQEDSAVYLCASSLDSGGVPYEQYFGPGTRLTVT.

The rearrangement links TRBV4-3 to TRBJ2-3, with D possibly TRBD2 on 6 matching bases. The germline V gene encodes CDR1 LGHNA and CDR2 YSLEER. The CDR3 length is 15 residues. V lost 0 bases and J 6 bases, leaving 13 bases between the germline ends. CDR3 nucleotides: TGCGCCAGCAGCCAAGATCGTCCCGGAGGGGATACGCAGTATTTT. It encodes CASSQDRPGGDTQYF.